The clone carrying this TCR beta chain was detected only a few times. The data derive from a study of T-cell reconstitution after alpha-beta-depleted transplantation in children. TCRbeta library construction was performed incorporating unique molecular identifiers. TCRdb fed the PCR reads into MiXCR, producing one record per CDR3 protein. The data contain some 500,000 distinct CDR3 sequences, around a third of them singletons. Germline assignment: CDR1 MNHEY and CDR2 SVGAGI. The CDR3 totals 14 residues. Trimming left V 1 base short and J 6 bases short, with 12 bases between. The input for sequencing was PBMCs from the stem cell graft donor, taken from the stem cell graft. The chain joins TRBV6-5 to TRBJ1-2; TRBD1 is a possible D gene (6 bases). The receptor was isolated from a human donor who donated a stem cell graft to a child with aplastic anemia. The DNA of the CDR3 is TGTGCCAGCAGTTACTTAGGACAGCCTGATGGCTACACCTTC. It specifies CASSYLGQPDGYTF.